The entry below describes one TCR beta chain. This sample is part of a study of blood T cell repertoires in COVID-19. Across the study: Material from acute and convalescent COVID-19 was sourced from the United States, Italy and Spain. Nucleic acid was either cDNA or gDNA, and it came from T cells, B-cell-depleted T cells, or PBMCs.

Original analysis: Researchers report that nucleated cell counts were estimated from reference gene primer amplification. Sequenced by immunoSEQ multiplex PCR; TCRdb stores in-frame clones only, minus some. Clone size and V and J calls were adopted from that table, with D and trimming inferred from the DNA. Of 200,000 to 250,000 clones in the sample, roughly 81% were seen once. This CDR3 is 13 amino acids long. V was shortened by 6 bases and J by 4 bases, with 12 bases between the two germline ends. CDR1 and CDR2 from the germline V gene are MGHRA and YSYEKL. The chain recombines TRBV4-1 with TRBJ1-2, with D possibly TRBD1 on 5 matching bases. The specimen was peripheral blood. The receptor comes from a man in his fifties who had recovered from COVID-19. CDR3 DNA sequence: TGCGCCAGCAGGCCCGACGGGGGCTATGGCTACACCTTC. Protein sequence: CASRPDGGYGYTF.